This T cell receptor beta chain was recorded in a study of vaccination effects on CD4 cells after COVID-19. Study-wide background: BNT162b2 vaccine or mRNA-1273 vaccine was given to participants in two doses. Broader study findings: Among infection- and vaccine-induced clones, marked clonal contraction occurred late after vaccination.

This clone has a single count. As yet, its antigen is unknown. Expansion with viral peptide pools was applied to antigen-specific CD4+ T cells by the ViraFEST assay prior to sequencing. After more than 8 days in culture, the CD4+ T cells were isolated. Documented for the person is a PCR-confirmed SARS-CoV-2 infection occurring between March and December 2020. A density of over 1.5 million PBMC per well was used; these cells were cultured with roughly 10 IU/ml IL-2 and approximately 10 ug/ml peptides. In germline, CDR1 is MDHEN, CDR2 SYDVKM. This CDR3 is built from 17 residues. J gave up 8 bases and V 6 bases, and 16 bases lay outside the gene matches. Sequenced by immunoSEQ multiplex PCR; TCRdb stores in-frame clones only, minus some. Among about 24,000 clones listed, around 69% were seen once.

The rearrangement joins TRBV28 to TRBJ2-4; 10 bases line up with TRBD1. The clonotype was recovered from a human donor who had a prior SARS-CoV-2 infection. The sample in question was CD4+ T cells from PBMCs cultured with SARS-CoV-2 spike peptides, obtained before COVID-19 vaccination. CDR3 DNA: TGTGCCAGCAGGACGACAGGGGGCGCGAGGGAAGGAGACATTCAGTACTTC. Translating it yields CASRTTGGAREGDIQYF.